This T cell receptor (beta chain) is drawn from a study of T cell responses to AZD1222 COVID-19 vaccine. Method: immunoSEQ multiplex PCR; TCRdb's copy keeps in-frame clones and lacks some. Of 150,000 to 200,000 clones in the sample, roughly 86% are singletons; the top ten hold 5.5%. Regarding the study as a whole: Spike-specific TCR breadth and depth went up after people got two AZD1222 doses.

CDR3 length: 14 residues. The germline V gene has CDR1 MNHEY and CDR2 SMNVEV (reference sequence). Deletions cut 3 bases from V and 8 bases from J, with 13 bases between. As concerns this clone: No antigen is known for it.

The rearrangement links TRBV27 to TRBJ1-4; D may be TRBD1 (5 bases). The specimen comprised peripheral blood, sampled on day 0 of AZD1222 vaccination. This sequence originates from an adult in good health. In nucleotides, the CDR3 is TGTGCCAGCAGTTTTGGGGGGGGACGAGAAAAACTGTTTTTT. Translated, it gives CASSFGGGREKLFF.